This T cell receptor beta chain appears in the sequencing data of a study of blood T cell repertoires in COVID-19 (dated by TCRdb to 2020 to 2022). Regarding the complete study: Samples covering the acute and convalescent phases of COVID-19 were provided by collaborators in the United States, Italy and Spain. The prospective study material was composed of cDNA or gDNA derived from T cells, B-cell-depleted T cells, or PBMCs. The dataset comprised deeply sampled blood TCRbeta repertoires from subjects exposed to, actively infected with, or recovered from COVID-19. The repertoires were released in a freely available public database intended as a resource for research on the immune response to SARS-CoV-2. Samples were obtained from the ongoing ImmuneRACE study (first 160 participants) and from over 1,000 subjects provided by 6 global collaborators. Nearly every sample came with metadata listing a de-identified subject ID, COVID-19 status, age in years and sex. HLA class I and class II types, where available, came from metadata supplied by the sample provider rather than from assay-based typing.

Enrolling through a virtual design, the prospective study's participants ranged in age from about 18 to 100 years and lived across 24 United States geographic areas. To assign participants to cohorts, the prospective study relied on clinical history that participants themselves reported in a screening survey and a study questionnaire. Exposed participants had been in contact, within 2 weeks of entering the study, with a person who had a PCR-confirmed or clinician-diagnosed case of COVID-19. Each participant in the prospective study had whole blood, serum and a nasopharyngeal or oropharyngeal swab collected by mobile phlebotomists. Prospective study participants could optionally give additional blood draws and questionnaires over an approximately two-month period. Before DNA extraction, prospective study blood samples were shipped either frozen or at room temperature. Concerning this clone itself: Its antigen is still unknown. Base qualities are not at hand, and no much larger clone is one base apart.

The immunoSEQ Assay, a bias-controlled multiplex PCR, was used to amplify TCRbeta CDR3 regions from genomic DNA. The paper's data handling went like this. Within the assay, amplification of reference gene primers was used to estimate how many nucleated cells each sample contained. To quantify the absolute abundance of each unique TCRbeta CDR3 rearrangement, sequence reads were collapsed and filtered. For each sample, productive Simpson clonality was calculated as the square root of Simpson's diversity index over productive rearrangements. Sourced from immuneACCESS, this table was stored by TCRdb with only in-frame sequences that have V and J called. A share of the clones is absent; for the studies checked, an unresolved V gene accounts for under half, and the remainder has no known explanation. The DNA was the basis for D and trimming; V, J and clone size are from that table. The sample profile shows about 140,000 clones; about 80% of them were found once. The top ten clonotypes cover roughly 1.7% of the sample.

Here is what the overall study found, with its caveats: The amount of clinical and demographic metadata varied by source and participant and was provided uncurated.

CDR1 and CDR2 are read off the germline V gene (reference sequence) as SEHNR and FQNEAQ. The trim is 0 bases for V and 4 bases for J, with a gap of 15 bases between the germline ends. From cysteine to phenylalanine, the CDR3 is 16 amino acids long. Only the CDR3 part of the read is kept: 48 bases, read in frame from the first base. The sequence joins TRBV7-9 to TRBJ1-2; a tentative D call is TRBD1 (5 bases match). The sample was PBMCs or T cells enriched from blood (not recorded which). The receptor was isolated from a young woman who had been exposed to COVID-19. The DNA is as follows: TGTGCCAGCAGCTTAGCCGGAAGACAGACCAGCTATGGCTACACCTTC. Its product reads: CASSLAGRQTSYGYTF.